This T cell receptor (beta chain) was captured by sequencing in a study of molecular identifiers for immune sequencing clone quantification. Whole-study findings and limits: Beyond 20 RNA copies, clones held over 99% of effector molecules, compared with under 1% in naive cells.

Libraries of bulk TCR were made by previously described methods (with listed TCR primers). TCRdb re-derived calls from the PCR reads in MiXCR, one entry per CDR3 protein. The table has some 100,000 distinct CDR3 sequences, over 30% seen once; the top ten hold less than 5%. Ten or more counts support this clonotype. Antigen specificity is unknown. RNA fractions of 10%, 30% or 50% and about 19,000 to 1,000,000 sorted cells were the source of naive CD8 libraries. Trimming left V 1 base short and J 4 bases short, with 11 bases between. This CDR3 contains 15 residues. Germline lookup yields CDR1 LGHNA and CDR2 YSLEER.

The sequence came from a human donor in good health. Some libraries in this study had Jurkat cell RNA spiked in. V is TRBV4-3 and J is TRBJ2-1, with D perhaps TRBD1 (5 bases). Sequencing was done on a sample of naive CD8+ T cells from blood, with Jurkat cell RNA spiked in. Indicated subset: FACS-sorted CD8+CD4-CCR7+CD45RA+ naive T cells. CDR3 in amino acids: CASSQGGRRYNEQFF. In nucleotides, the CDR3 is TGCGCCAGCAGCCAAGGGGGCAGGAGATACAATGAGCAGTTCTTC.